This TCR beta chain was recovered during a study of T cell repertoires in cytomegalovirus infection. CDR1 is DFQATT and CDR2 is SNEGSKA in the germline V gene (reference sequence). The CDR3 spans 13 residues. Trimming took 3 bases from V and 4 from J, leaving 12 bases between them. About this clonotype: Its cognate antigen is unknown.

TCRdb used MiXCR to reprocess the reads, holding one entry per CDR3 protein. This sample has around 130,000 distinct CDR3 sequences, with around 25% found just once. This clonotype was obtained from a human donor in good health (CMV status not recorded). Some clones in this sample may be carry-over from other donors' samples. The rearrangement links TRBV20-1 to TRBJ1-1, with D possibly TRBD1 on 5 matching bases. Sequencing was carried out using PBMCs, sequenced either directly or after in vitro stimulation (not recorded which). The CDR3 loop reads CSASVGLSTEAFF. The CDR3 bases are TGCAGTGCTAGTGTGGGACTTTCCACTGAAGCTTTCTTT.